This record covers a single T cell receptor delta chain. The CDR3 sequence is 18 residues long. TCRdb re-identified clones in the multiplex PCR reads via CATT. The sample has some 1,100 delta-chain clones; about 1.6% are singletons. Sequencing used genomic DNA taken from PBMCs of patients and controls. This entry is derived from a study of gamma delta lymphoproliferative disorders and STAT genes. Sequencing was done on a sample of blood. The clonotype was recovered from a human donor in good health. The V gene lacks a call, and TRDJ1 is the J gene; TRDD3 is taken as the D call from the table, unchecked against the DNA. For the CDR3, the DNA is TGTGCTCTTGGGGAAGCCCCACTGGGGGATACGCATTCCGATAAACTCATCTTT. This sequence encodes CALGEAPLGDTHSDKLIF.